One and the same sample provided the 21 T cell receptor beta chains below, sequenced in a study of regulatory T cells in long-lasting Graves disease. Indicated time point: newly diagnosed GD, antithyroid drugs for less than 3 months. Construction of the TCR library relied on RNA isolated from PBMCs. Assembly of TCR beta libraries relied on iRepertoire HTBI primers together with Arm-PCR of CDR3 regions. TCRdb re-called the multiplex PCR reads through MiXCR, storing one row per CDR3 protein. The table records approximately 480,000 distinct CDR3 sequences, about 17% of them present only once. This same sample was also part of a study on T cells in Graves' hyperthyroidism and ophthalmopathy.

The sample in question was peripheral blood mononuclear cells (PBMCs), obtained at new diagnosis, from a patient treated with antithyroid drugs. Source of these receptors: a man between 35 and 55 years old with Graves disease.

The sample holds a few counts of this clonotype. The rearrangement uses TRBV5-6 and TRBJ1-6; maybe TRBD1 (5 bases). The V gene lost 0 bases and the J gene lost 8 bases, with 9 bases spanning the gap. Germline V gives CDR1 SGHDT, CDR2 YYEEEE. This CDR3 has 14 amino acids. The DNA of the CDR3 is TGTGCCAGCAGCTTGGTGGGGGACGATTCACCCCTCCACTTT. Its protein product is CASSLVGDDSPLHF.

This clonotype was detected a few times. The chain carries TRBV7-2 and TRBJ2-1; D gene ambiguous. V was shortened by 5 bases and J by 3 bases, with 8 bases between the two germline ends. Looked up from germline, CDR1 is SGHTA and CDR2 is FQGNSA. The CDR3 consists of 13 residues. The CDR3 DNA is TGTGCCAGCAGCCAGTGGGACTACAATGAGCAGTTCTTC. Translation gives CASSQWDYNEQFF.

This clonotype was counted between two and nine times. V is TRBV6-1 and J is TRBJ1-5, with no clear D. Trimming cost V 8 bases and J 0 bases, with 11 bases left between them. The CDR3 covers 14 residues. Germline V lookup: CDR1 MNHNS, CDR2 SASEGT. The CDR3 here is CASVRTYSNQPQHF. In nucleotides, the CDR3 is TGTGCCAGCGTACGGACCTATAGCAATCAGCCCCAGCATTTT.

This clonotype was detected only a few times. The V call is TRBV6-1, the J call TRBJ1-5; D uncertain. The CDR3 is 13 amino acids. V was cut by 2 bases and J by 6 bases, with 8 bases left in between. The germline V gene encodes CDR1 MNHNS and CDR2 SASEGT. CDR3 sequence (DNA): TGTGCCAGCAGTGAACAGGAGGTTCAGCCCCAGCATTTT. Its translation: CASSEQEVQPQHF.

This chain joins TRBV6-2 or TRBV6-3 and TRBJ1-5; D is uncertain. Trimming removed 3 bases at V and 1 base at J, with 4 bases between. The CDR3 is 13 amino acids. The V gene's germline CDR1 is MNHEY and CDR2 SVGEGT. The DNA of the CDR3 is TGTGCCAGCAGTTATAACAGCAATCAGCCCCAGCATTTT. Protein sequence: CASSYNSNQPQHF.

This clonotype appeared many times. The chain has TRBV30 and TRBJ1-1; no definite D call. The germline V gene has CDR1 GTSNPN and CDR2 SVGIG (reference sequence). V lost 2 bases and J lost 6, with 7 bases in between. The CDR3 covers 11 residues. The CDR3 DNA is TGTGCCTGGAGTAGACAACCTGAAGCTTTCTTT. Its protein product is CAWSRQPEAFF.

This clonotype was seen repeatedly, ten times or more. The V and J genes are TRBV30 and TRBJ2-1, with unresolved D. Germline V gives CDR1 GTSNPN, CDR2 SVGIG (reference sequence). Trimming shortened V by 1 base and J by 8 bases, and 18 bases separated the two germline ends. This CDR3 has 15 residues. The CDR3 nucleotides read TGTGCCTGGAGTGCAGTCGGGCTCCTCGGCCATGAGCAGTTCTTC. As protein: CAWSAVGLLGHEQFF.

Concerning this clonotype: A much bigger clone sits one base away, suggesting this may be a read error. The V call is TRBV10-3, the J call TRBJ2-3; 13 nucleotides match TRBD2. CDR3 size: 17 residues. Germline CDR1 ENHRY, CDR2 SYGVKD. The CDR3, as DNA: TGTGCCAGCGGCTGGACTAGCGGGAGATCTGGCACAGTTACGCAGTATTTT. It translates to CASGWTSGRSGTVTQYF.

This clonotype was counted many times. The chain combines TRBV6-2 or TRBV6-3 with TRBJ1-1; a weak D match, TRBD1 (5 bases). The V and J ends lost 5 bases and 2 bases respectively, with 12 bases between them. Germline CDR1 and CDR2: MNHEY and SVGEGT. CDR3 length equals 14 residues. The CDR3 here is CASSTGALNTEAFF. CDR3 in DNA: TGTGCCAGCAGTACCGGGGCCCTAAACACTGAAGCTTTCTTT.

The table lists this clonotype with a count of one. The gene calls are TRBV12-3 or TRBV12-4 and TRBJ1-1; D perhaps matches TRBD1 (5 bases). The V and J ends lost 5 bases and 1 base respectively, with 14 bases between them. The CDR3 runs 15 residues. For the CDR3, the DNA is TGTGCCAGCAGTATTACCCGACAGCCGAACACTGAAGCTTTCTTT. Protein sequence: CASSITRQPNTEAFF.

CDR3 nucleotides: TGTGCCAGCAGCTTATGGGGAAATGATTCACCCCTCCACTTT. Its translation: CASSLWGNDSPLHF. The V call is TRBV7-3, the J call TRBJ1-6; D is unresolved. V lost 2 bases and J 8 bases, leaving 10 bases between the germline ends. Per germline, CDR1 SGHTA and CDR2 FQGTGA. This CDR3 spans 14 amino acids.

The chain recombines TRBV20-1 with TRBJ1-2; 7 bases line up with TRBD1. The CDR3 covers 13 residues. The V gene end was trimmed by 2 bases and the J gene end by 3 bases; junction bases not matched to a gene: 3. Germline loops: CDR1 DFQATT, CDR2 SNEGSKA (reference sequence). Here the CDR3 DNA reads TGCAGTGCTAGACCCGACAGGGACTATGGCTACACCTTC. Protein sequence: CSARPDRDYGYTF.

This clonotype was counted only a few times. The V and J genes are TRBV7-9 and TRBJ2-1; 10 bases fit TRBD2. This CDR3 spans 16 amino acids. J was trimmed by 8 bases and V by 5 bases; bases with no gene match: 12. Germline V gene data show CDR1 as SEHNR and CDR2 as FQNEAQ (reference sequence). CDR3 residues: CASSPGVVAGGHEQFF. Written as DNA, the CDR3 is TGTGCCAGCAGCCCAGGGGTAGTAGCGGGAGGCCATGAGCAGTTCTTC.

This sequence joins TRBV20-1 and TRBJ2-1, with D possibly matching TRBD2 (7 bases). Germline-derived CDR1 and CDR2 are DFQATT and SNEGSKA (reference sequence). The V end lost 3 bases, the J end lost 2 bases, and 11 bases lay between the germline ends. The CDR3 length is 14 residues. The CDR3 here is CSARGGAPYNEQFF. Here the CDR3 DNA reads TGCAGTGCTAGGGGGGGGGCTCCCTACAATGAGCAGTTCTTC.

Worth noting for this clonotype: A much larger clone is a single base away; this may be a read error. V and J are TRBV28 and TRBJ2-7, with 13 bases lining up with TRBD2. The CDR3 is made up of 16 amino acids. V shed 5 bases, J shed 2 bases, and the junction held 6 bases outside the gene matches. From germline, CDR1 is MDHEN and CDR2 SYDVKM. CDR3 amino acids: CASSRLGLAGTYEQYF. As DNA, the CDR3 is TGTGCCAGCAGTCGCCTGGGACTAGCGGGGACCTACGAGCAGTACTTC. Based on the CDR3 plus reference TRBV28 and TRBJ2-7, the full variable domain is DVKVTQSSRYLVKRTGEKVFLECVQDMDHENMFWYRQDPGLGLRLIYFSYDVKMKEKGDIPEGYSVSREKKERFSLILESASTNQTSMYLCASSRLGLAGTYEQYFGPGTRLTVT.

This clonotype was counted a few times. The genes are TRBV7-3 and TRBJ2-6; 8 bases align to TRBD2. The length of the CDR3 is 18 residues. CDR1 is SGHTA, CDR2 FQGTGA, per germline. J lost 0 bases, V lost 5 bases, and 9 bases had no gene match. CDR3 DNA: TGTGCCAGCAGCCTCGGACTAGCCCGGAGCTCTGGGGCCAACGTCCTGACTTTC. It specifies CASSLGLARSSGANVLTF.

CDR3 DNA sequence: TGCAGCGTGAGAACAACAGGTATCACAGATACGCAGTATTTT. It specifies CSVRTTGITDTQYF. V and J are TRBV29-1 and TRBJ2-3; a possible D gene is TRBD1 (5 bases). In germline, CDR1 is SQVTM, CDR2 ANQGSEA. V lost 6 bases and J lost 2, with 15 bases in between. The CDR3 covers 14 residues.

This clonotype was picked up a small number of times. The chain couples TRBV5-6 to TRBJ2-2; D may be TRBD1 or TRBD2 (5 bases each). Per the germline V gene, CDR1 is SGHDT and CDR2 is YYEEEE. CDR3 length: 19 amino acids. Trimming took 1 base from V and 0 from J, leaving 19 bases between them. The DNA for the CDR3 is TGTGCCAGCAGCTTGAGGTCCGGGGCCCACCAAGCGAACACCGGGGAGCTGTTTTTT. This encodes CASSLRSGAHQANTGELFF.

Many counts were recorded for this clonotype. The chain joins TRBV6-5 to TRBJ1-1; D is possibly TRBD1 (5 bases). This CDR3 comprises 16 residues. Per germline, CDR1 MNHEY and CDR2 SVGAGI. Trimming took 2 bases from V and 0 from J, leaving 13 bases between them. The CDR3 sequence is CASSYLTESLNTEAFF. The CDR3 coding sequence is TGTGCCAGCAGTTACCTGACAGAATCCTTGAACACTGAAGCTTTCTTT.

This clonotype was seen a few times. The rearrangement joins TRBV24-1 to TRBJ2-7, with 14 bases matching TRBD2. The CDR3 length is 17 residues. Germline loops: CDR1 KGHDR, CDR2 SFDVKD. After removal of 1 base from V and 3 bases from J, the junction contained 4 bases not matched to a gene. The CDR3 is CATSDLGTSGSLYEQYF. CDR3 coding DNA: TGTGCCACCAGTGATTTAGGGACTAGCGGGAGCCTCTACGAGCAGTACTTC.

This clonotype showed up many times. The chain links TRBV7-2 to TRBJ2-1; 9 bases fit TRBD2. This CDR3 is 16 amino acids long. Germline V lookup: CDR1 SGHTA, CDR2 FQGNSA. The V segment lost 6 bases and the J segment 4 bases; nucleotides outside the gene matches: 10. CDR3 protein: CASRTISGSIYNEQFF. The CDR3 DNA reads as TGTGCCAGCAGAACAATTAGCGGGAGCATATACAATGAGCAGTTCTTC.